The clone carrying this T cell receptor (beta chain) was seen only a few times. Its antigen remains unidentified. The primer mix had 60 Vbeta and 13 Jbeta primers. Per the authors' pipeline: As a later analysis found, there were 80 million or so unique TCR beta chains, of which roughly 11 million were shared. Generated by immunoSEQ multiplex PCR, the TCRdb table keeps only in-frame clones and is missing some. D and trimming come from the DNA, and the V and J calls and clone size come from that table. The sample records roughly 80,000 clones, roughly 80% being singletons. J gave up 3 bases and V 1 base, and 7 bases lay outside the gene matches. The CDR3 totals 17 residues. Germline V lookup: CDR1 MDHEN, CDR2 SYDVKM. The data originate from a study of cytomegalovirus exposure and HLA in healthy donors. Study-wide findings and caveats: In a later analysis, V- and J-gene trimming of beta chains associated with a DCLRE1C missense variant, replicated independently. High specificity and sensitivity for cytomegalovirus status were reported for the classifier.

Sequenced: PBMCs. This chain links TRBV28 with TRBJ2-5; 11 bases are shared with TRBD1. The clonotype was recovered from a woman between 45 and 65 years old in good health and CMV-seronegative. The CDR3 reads CASSLSRGQGVEETQYF. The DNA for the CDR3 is TGTGCCAGCAGTTTATCCCGGGGACAGGGGGTAGAAGAGACCCAGTACTTC.